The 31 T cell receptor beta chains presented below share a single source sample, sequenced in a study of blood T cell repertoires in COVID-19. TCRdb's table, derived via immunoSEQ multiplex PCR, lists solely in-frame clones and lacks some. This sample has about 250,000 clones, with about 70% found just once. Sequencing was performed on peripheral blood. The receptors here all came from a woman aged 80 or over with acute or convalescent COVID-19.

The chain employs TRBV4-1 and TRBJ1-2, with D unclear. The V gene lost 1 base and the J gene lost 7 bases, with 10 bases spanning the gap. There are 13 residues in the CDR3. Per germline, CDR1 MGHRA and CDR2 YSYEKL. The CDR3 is CASSQGGLGGYTF. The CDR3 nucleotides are TGCGCCAGCAGCCAAGGCGGTTTAGGTGGCTACACCTTC.

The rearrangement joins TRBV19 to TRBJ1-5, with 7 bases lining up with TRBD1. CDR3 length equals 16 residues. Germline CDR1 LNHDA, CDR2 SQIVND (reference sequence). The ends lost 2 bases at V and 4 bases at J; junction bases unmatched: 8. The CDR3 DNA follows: TGTGCCAGTAGTATAAGACAGGGTTCAGGGAATCAGCCCCAGCATTTT. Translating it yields CASSIRQGSGNQPQHF.

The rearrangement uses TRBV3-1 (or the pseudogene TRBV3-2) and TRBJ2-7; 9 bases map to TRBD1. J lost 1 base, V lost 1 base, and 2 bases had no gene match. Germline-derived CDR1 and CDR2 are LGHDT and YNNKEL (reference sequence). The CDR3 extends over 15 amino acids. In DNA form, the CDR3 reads TGTGCCAGCAGCCAAGGAGGACAGGGGTCCTACGAGCAGTACTTC. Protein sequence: CASSQGGQGSYEQYF.

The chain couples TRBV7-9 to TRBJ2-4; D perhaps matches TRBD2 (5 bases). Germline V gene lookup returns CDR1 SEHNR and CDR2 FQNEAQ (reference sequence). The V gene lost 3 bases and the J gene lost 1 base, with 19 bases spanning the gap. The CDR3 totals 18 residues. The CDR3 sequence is CASSFIGSSGGAKNIQYF. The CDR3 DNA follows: TGTGCCAGCAGCTTTATCGGATCCTCTGGAGGCGCCAAAAACATTCAGTACTTC.

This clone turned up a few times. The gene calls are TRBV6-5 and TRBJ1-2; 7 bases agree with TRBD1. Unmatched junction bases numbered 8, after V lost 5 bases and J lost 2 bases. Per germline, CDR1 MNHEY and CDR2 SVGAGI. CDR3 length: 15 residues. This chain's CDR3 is CASSLEGAENYGYTF. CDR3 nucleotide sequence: TGTGCCAGCAGTCTGGAGGGGGCAGAGAACTATGGCTACACCTTC.

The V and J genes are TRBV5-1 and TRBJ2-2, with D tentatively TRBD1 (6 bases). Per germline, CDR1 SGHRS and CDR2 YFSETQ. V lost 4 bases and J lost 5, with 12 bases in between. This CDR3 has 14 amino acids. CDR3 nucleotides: TGCGCCAGCAGCCAACAGGGAGATACCGGGGAGCTGTTTTTT. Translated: CASSQQGDTGELFF.

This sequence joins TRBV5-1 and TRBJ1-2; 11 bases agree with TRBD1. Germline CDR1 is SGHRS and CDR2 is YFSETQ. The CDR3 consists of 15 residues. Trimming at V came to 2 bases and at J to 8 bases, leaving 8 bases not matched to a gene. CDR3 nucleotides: TGCGCCAGCAGCTTTGGAGGACAGGGGGCATACGGCTACACCTTC. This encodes CASSFGGQGAYGYTF.

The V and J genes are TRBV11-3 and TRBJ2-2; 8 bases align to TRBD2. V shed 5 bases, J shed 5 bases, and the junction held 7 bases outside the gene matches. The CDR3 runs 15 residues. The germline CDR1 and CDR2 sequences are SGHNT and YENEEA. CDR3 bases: TGTGCCAGCAGCCCCGGGGGGGCCCGAACCGGGGAGCTGTTTTTT. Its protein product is CASSPGGARTGELFF.

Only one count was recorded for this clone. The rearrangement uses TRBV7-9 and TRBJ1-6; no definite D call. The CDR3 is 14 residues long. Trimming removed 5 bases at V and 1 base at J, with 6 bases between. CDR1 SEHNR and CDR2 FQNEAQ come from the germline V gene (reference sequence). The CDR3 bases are TGTGCCAGCAGCCCGCGTTCCTATAATTCACCCCTCCACTTT. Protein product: CASSPRSYNSPLHF.

The DNA for the CDR3 is TGTGCCAGCACTAGACAGGGTTCTAATTCACCCCTCCACTTT. Translation gives CASTRQGSNSPLHF. V and J are TRBV27 and TRBJ1-6; 7 nucleotides match TRBD1. The V gene end was trimmed by 7 bases and the J gene end by 6 bases; junction bases not matched to a gene: 6. Germline values: CDR1 MNHEY, CDR2 SMNVEV (reference sequence). The CDR3 has 14 residues.

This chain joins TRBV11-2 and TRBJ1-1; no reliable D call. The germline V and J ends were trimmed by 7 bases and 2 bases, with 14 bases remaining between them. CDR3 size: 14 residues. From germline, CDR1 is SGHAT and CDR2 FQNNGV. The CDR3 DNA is TGTGCCAGCACCCCCGGGTGGCAAAACACTGAAGCTTTCTTT. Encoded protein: CASTPGWQNTEAFF.

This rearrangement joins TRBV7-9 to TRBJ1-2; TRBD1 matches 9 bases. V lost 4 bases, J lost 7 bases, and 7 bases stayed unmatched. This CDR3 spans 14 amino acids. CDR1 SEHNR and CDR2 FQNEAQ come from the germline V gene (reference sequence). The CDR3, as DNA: TGTGCCAGCAGCTCCGGGACAGGGATGCTTGGCTACACCTTC. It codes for CASSSGTGMLGYTF.

CDR3 sequence reads: CASSEGDLGGGKQFF. CDR3 bases: TGTGCCAGCAGTGAAGGAGACCTTGGGGGGGGTAAGCAGTTCTTC. V is TRBV2 and J is TRBJ2-1; 7 nucleotides line up with TRBD2. V was clipped by 1 base and J by 11 bases; unmatched bases: 11. The CDR3 contains 15 residues. Germline V gives CDR1 SNHLY, CDR2 FYNNEI.

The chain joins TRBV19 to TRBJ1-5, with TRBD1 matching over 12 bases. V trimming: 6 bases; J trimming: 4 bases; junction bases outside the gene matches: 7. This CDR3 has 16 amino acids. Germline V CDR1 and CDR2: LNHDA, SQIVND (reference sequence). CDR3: CASSLEGQGANQPQHF. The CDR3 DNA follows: TGTGCCAGTAGCTTGGAGGGACAGGGGGCTAATCAGCCCCAGCATTTT.

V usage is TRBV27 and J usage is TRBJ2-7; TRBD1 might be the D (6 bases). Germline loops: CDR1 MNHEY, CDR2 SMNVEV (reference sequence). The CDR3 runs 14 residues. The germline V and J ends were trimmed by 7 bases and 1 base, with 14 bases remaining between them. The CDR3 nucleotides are TGTGCCAGCATGGGGACACAGAAATCCTACGAGCAGTACTTC. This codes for CASMGTQKSYEQYF.

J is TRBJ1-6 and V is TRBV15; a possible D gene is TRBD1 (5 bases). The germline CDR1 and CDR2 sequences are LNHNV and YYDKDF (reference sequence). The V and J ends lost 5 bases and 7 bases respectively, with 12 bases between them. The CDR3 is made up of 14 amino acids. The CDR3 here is CATSSWGMNSPLHF. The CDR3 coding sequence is TGTGCCACCAGCTCCTGGGGCATGAATTCACCCCTCCACTTT.

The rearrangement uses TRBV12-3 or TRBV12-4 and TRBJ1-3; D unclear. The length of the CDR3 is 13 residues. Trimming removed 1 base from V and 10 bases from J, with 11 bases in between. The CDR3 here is CASSLGPAFTIYF. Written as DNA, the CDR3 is TGTGCCAGCAGTTTAGGCCCCGCGTTTACCATATATTTT.

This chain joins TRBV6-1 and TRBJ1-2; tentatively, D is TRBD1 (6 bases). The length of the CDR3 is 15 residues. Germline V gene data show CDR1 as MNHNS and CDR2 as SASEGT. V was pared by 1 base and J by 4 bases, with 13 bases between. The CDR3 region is CASSEEDRRLYGYTF. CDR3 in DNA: TGTGCCAGCAGTGAAGAAGACAGGAGGCTCTATGGCTACACCTTC.

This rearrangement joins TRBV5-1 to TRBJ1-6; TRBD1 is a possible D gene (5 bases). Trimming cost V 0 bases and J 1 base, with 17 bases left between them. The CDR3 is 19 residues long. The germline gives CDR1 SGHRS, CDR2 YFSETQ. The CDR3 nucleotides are TGCGCCAGCAGCTTGGAAGGGGTTTCCTTAGGATCCTATAATTCACCCCTCCACTTT. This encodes CASSLEGVSLGSYNSPLHF.

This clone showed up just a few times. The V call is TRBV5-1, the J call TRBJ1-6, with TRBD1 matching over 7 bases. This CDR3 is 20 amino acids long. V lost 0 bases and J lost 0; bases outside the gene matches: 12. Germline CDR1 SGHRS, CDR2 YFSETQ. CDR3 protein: CASSLEDNRGGSSYNSPLHF. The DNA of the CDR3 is TGCGCCAGCAGCTTGGAGGATAACAGGGGTGGAAGCTCCTATAATTCACCCCTCCACTTT.

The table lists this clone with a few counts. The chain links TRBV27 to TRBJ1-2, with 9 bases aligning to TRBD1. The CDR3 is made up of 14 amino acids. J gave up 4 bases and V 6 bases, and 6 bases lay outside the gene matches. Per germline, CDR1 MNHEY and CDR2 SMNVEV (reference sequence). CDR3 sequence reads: CASSRTGEGYGYTF. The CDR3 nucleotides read TGTGCCAGCAGCAGGACAGGGGAGGGCTATGGCTACACCTTC.

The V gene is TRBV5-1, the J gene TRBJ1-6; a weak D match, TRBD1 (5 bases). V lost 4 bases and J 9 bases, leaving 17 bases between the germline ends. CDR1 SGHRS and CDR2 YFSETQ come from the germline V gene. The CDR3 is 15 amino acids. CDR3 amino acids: CASSEAGRGSSPLHF. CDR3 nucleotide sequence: TGCGCCAGCAGCGAAGCGGGACGGGGGAGTTCACCCCTCCACTTT.

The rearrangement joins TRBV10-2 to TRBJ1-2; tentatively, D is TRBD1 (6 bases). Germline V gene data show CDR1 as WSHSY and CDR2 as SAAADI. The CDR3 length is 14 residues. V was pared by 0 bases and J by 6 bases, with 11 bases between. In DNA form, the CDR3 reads TGCGCCAGCAGTGAGTCTCAGGGGACCGATGGCTACACCTTC. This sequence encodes CASSESQGTDGYTF.

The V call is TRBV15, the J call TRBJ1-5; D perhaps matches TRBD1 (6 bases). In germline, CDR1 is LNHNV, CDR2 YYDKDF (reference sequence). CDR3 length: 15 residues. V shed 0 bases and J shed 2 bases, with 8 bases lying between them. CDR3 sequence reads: CATSREAGGNQPQHF. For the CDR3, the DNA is TGTGCCACCAGCAGAGAGGCAGGGGGCAATCAGCCCCAGCATTTT.

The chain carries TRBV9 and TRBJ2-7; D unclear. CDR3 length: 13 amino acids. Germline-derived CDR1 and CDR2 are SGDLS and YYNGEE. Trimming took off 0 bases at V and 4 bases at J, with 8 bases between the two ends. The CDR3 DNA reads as TGTGCCAGCAGCGTAGCCCCCGGTTACGAGCAGTACTTC. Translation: CASSVAPGYEQYF.

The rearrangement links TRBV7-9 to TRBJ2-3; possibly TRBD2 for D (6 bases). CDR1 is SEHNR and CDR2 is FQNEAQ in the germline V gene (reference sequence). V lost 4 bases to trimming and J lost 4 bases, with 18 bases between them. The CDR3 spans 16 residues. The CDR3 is CASSWFTGGPADTQYF. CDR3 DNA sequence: TGTGCCAGCAGCTGGTTCACCGGAGGGCCGGCAGATACGCAGTATTTT.

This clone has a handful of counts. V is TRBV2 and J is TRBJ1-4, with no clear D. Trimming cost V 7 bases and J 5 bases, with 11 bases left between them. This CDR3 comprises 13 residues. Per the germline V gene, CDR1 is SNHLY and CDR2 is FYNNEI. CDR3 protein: CASIRGPNEKLFF. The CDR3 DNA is TGTGCCAGCATTAGAGGCCCCAATGAAAAACTGTTTTTT.

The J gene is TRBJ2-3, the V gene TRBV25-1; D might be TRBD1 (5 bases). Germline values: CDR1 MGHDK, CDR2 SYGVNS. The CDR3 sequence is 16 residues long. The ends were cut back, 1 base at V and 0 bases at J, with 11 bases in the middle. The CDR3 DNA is TGTGCCAGCAGTGAATTTAGGGGTTCTAGCACAGATACGCAGTATTTT. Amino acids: CASSEFRGSSTDTQYF. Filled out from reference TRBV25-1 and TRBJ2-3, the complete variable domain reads EADIYQTPRYLVIGTGKKITLECSQTMGHDKMYWYQQDPGMELHLIHYSYGVNSTEKGDLSSESTVSRIRTEHFPLTLESARPSHTSQYLCASSEFRGSSTDTQYFGPGTRLTVL.

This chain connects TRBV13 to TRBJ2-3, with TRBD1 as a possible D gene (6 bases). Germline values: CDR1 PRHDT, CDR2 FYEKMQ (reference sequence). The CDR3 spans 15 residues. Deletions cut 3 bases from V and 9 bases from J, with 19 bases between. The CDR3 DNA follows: TGTGCCAGCAGCTTGGGCCGTCAGGGGCCGGAAACGCAGTATTTT. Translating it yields CASSLGRQGPETQYF.

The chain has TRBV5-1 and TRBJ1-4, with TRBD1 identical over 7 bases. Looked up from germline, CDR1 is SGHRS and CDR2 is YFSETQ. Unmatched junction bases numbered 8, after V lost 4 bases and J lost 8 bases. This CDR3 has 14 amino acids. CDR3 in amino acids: CASSDGRGGEKLFF. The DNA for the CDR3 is TGCGCCAGCAGCGATGGTAGAGGGGGCGAAAAACTGTTTTTT.

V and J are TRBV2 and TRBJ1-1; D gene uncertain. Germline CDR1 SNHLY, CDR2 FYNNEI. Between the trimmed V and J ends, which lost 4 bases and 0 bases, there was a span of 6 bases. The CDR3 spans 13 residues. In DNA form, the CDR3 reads TGTGCCAGCAGTGTTAGTATGAACACTGAAGCTTTCTTT. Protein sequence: CASSVSMNTEAFF.